This T cell receptor beta chain came from a study of PD-L1 blockade in urothelial cancer. With 2 bases removed from V and 4 bases from J, the gap between germline ends came to 15 bases. CDR1 is GTSNPN and CDR2 is SVGIG in the germline V gene (reference sequence). The CDR3 contains 15 residues. Generated by immunoSEQ multiplex PCR, the TCRdb table keeps only in-frame clones and is missing some. The sample lists 45,000 to 60,000 clones; about 90% were seen once. The genes are TRBV30 and TRBJ2-1, with D tentatively TRBD2 (6 bases). This sample comprised PBMCs, obtained around atezolizumab (anti-PD-L1) treatment. This TCR was sampled from a man between 60 and 70 years old with urothelial cancer. CDR3 sequence reads: CAWSRGSGPYNEQFF. The CDR3 DNA reads TGTGCCTGGAGTAGGGGAAGCGGGCCATACAATGAGCAGTTCTTC.